These T cell receptor beta chains were read from a single sample in a study of T-cell memory formation after mild COVID-19. TCRdb redid the calling of the 5' RACE reads with MiXCR, one entry per CDR3 protein. This sample has over 60,000 distinct CDR3 sequences, with 15% to 20% found just once. Sequenced: PBMCs or a T cell subset sorted from them (not recorded which). Every receptor here comes from an adult woman who had mild COVID-19 (a few samples of this study predate the infection). Cell type and time point are not known. Each CDR3 is given without its conserved first and last residue.

V gene	J gene	CDR3 protein
TRBV24-1	TRBJ2-5	ATSDLQDFQETQY
TRBV18	TRBJ1-1	ASGEADLNTEAF
TRBV7-3	TRBJ2-2	ASSLAPTGSGELF
TRBV7-9	TRBJ2-3	ASSSSGGTTDTQY
TRBV7-9	TRBJ1-2	ASSPSLTGGAAGYT
TRBV5-4	TRBJ2-7	ASSPGTGNYEQY
TRBV9	TRBJ2-7	ASSVDGGPNEQY
TRBV7-3	TRBJ1-2	ASSLTGQMDYGYT
TRBV12-3/TRBV12-4	TRBJ1-3	ASRTDSRSGNTIY
TRBV5-6	TRBJ2-1	ASSFDGSYNEQF
TRBV6-2/TRBV6-3	TRBJ2-3	ASSSSGTSGGSVGTQY
TRBV7-9	TRBJ2-1	ASSPPEVSYNEQF
TRBV7-9	TRBJ1-3	ASSPTYGTQPGNTIY
TRBV4-2	TRBJ2-1	ASSRVPDNEQF
TRBV7-9	TRBJ2-1	ASSFIRDSPMIEQF
TRBV27	TRBJ1-3	ASRSISGDSGNTIY
TRBV4-1	TRBJ1-2	ASSQAAGINYGYT
TRBV12-3/TRBV12-4	TRBJ2-7	ASSLGSYGIRNEQY
TRBV28	TRBJ2-7	ASVAGQGALYEQY
TRBV20-1	TRBJ2-7	SARGRESQYEQY
TRBV5-1	TRBJ2-7	ASSMEGRSYEQY
TRBV9	TRBJ2-7	ASSVGDGDYGSYEQY